The entry below gives a single TCR beta chain sequence along with its context. What it binds is not known. The repertoire was sequenced with immunoSEQ multiplex PCR; TCRdb's copy has only in-frame clones and lacks some. The data hold approximately 65,000 clones, with over 85% observed a single time. The length of the CDR3 is 18 residues. CDR1 is SGHVS, CDR2 FQNEAQ, per germline. The V gene lost 1 base and the J gene lost 0 bases, with 16 bases spanning the gap. Blood sampling was done at baseline, cycle 4 day 1, and cycle 7 day 1. The data were obtained in a study of OX40 agonist ivuxolimab in advanced cancers. Study findings and constraints: More expanded clones were found, on average, in CD8+ than in CD4+ T cells.

This sample comprised CD4+ or CD8+ T cells sorted from blood, obtained in a trial of the OX40 agonist ivuxolimab. The sequence was collected from an adult with an advanced solid tumor such as melanoma, head and neck, liver or kidney cancer. The rearrangement joins TRBV7-8 to TRBJ2-1; D possibly uses TRBD1 or TRBD2 (6 bases each). Here the CDR3 reads CASSLEFVGGLSYNEQFF. CDR3 DNA sequence: TGTGCCAGCAGCTTAGAGTTTGTCGGGGGCCTCTCCTACAATGAGCAGTTCTTC.